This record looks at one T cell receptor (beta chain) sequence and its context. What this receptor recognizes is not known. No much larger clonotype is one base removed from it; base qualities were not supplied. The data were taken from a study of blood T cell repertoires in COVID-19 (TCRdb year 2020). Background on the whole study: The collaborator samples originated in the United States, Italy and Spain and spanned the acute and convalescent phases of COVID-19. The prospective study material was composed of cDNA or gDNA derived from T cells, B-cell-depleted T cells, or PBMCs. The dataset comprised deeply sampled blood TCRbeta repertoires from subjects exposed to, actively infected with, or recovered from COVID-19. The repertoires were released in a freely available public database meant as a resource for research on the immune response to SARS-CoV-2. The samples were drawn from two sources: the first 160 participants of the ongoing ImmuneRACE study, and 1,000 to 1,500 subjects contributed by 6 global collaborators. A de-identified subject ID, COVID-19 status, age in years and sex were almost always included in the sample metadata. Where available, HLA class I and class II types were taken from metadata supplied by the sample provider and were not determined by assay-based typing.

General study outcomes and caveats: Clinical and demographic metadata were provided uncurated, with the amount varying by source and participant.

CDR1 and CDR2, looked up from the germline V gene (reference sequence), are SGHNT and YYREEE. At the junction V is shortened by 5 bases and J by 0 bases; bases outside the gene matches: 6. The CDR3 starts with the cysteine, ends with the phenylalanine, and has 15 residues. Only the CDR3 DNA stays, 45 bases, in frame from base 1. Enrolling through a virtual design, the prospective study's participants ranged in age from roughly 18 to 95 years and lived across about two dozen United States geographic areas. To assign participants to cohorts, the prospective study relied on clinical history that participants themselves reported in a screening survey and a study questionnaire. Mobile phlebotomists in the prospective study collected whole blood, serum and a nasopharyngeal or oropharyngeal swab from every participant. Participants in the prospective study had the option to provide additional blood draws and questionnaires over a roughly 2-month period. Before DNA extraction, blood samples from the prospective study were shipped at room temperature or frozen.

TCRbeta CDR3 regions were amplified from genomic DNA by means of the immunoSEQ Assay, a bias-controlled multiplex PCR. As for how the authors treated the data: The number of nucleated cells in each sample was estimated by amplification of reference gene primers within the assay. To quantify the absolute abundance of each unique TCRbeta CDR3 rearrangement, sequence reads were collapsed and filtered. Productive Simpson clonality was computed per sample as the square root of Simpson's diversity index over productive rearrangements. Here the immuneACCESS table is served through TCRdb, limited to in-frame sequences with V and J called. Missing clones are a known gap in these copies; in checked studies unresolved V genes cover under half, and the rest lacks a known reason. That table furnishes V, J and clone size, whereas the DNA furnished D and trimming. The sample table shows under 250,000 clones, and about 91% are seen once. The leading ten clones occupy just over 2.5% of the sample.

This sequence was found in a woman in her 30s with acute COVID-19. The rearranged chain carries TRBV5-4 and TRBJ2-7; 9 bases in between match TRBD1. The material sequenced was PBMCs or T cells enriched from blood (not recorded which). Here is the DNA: TGTGCCAGCAGTCCGGACAGGGGCGGCTCCTACGAGCAGTACTTC. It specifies CASSPDRGGSYEQYF.